A single sample gave rise to the 21 T cell receptor beta chains below, sequenced in a study of T-cell reconstitution after alpha-beta-depleted transplantation in children (TCRdb year 2016). Library construction relied on PCR. Sequencing took place on an Illumina HiSeq 2500. To normalize quantification of the TCRbeta repertoire, the TCR libraries were built with molecular barcoding that relied on unique molecular identifiers. Starting from the raw public reads, TCRdb applied fastp trimming at Q25, assembled clones with MiXCR and retained in-frame beta chains. Here each entry gathers all rows of one CDR3 protein and keeps the most common genes and DNA. This sample holds around 490,000 distinct CDR3 sequences; 10% to 12% were observed only once. The ten largest clonotypes hold 14% of the sample. This sample's treatment or condition label indicates: allogeneic hematopoietic cell transplantation with graft depleted of TCRalphabeta T cells and CD19 B cells.

The sequenced sample was PBMCs, mostly from graft donor cells, obtained 180 days after TCRalphabeta/CD19-depleted stem cell transplant. The receptor set was obtained from a female patient aged 2-10 years who had a stem cell transplant for aplastic anemia, so the T cells may come from the graft donor.

The chain combines TRBV20-1 with TRBJ2-7, with D tentatively TRBD1 or TRBD2 (5 bases each). The ends were cut back, 3 bases at V and 2 bases at J, with 11 bases in the middle. Germline CDR1 and CDR2: DFQATT and SNEGSKA (reference sequence). This CDR3 has 13 amino acids. This chain's CDR3 is CSARGRDPYEQYV. In DNA, the CDR3 is TGCAGTGCTAGGGGCAGGGACCCCTACGAGCAGTACGTC.

The chain has TRBV24-1 and TRBJ2-7; D is undetermined. The CDR3 is made up of 13 amino acids. The V end was cut by 2 bases, the J end by 3 bases, with 7 bases between. Germline-derived CDR1 and CDR2 are KGHDR and SFDVKD. CDR3 region: CATSDYTIYEQYF. The CDR3 region has the DNA TGTGCCACCAGTGATTACACGATCTACGAGCAGTACTTC.

Many counts were recorded for this clonotype. The CDR3: CASSSSRASALHF. The CDR3 DNA follows: TGTGCCAGCAGCTCCTCGAGGGCATCGGCCCTCCACTTT. The gene calls are TRBV5-6 and TRBJ1-6; D ambiguous. Trimming left V 3 bases short and J 14 bases short, with 15 bases between. Germline values: CDR1 SGHDT, CDR2 YYEEEE. This CDR3 contains 13 residues.

This clonotype was counted only a few times. The chain is built from TRBV7-2 and TRBJ2-3, with 7 positions matching TRBD2. The trim removed 1 base at V and 6 bases at J, leaving 10 bases unmatched. CDR1 is SGHTA and CDR2 is FQGNSA in the germline V gene. The CDR3 has 16 residues. The CDR3, as DNA: TGTGCCAGCAGCTTAGGGGCTAGCGGCCCCCTTGATACGCAGTATTTT. Translating gives CASSLGASGPLDTQYF.

Many counts were recorded for this clonotype. The chain is built from TRBV5-1 and TRBJ2-5; unclear D gene. The CDR3 length is 15 residues. The ends were cut back, 0 bases at V and 2 bases at J, with 11 bases in the middle. The germline gives CDR1 SGHRS, CDR2 YFSETQ. The CDR3 sequence is CASSLAGTRQETQYF. The CDR3 DNA sequence: TGCGCCAGCAGCTTGGCAGGTACCCGGCAAGAGACCCAGTACTTC.

The V and J genes are TRBV7-6 and TRBJ2-7; 8 bases line up with TRBD2. Germline V gives CDR1 SGHVS, CDR2 FNYEAQ. This CDR3 is 17 amino acids long. The V gene end was trimmed by 1 base and the J gene end by 1 base; junction bases not matched to a gene: 9. CDR3 region: CASSLGGGSSGSYEQYF. The CDR3 DNA sequence: TGTGCCAGCAGCTTAGGGGGTGGGTCTAGCGGGTCCTACGAGCAGTACTTC.

This clonotype was counted only a few times. V usage is TRBV7-2 and J usage is TRBJ2-2; 7 positions agree with TRBD2. Trimming removed 7 bases from V and 7 bases from J; junction bases left unmatched: 18. Looked up from germline, CDR1 is SGHTA and CDR2 is FQGNSA. The CDR3 is made up of 17 amino acids. The CDR3 DNA sequence: TGTGCCAGCATCCTAGGGACTACAGTCAACAGAGGCGGGGAGCTGTTTTTT. Translation gives CASILGTTVNRGGELFF.

J is TRBJ2-7 and V is TRBV5-6; the D is unclear. V shed 0 bases and J shed 7 bases, with 11 bases lying between them. This CDR3 has 13 residues. Germline assignment: CDR1 SGHDT and CDR2 YYEEEE. CDR3 DNA: TGTGCCAGCAGCTTGGCCGGGTCTCGGGAGCAGTACTTC. The encoded protein is CASSLAGSREQYF.

The rearrangement uses TRBV28 and TRBJ2-1; D is ambiguous. Trimming removed 6 bases at V and 5 bases at J, with 8 bases between. The CDR3 contains 12 residues. Germline lookup yields CDR1 MDHEN and CDR2 SYDVKM. CDR3 loop: CASRGPHNEQFF. CDR3 bases: TGTGCCAGCAGGGGCCCCCACAATGAGCAGTTCTTC.

This clonotype has just a few counts. The chain employs TRBV28 and TRBJ2-2; TRBD1 might be the D (5 bases). Between the trimmed V and J ends, which lost 5 bases and 5 bases, there was a span of 18 bases. CDR3 length: 16 amino acids. CDR1 and CDR2 (germline): MDHEN, SYDVKM. The CDR3 bases are TGTGCCAGCAGTCCGTGGGGCCAACCAGGAACCGGGGAGCTGTTTTTT. Protein sequence: CASSPWGQPGTGELFF.

This rearrangement joins TRBV5-1 to TRBJ2-5, with a tentative D call TRBD2 (6 bases). The CDR3 contains 16 residues. The V gene lost 0 bases and the J gene lost 5 bases, with 17 bases spanning the gap. The germline V gene encodes CDR1 SGHRS and CDR2 YFSETQ. The CDR3 sequence: CASSLDTSTKGETQYF. CDR3 nucleotide sequence: TGCGCCAGCAGCTTGGATACTAGCACGAAAGGGGAGACCCAGTACTTC.

This clonotype was seen a handful of times. The chain carries TRBV10-3 and TRBJ2-1; TRBD2 is a possible D gene (6 bases). Germline CDR1 and CDR2: ENHRY and SYGVKD. CDR3 length: 13 amino acids. Between the trimmed V and J ends, which lost 5 bases and 3 bases, there was a span of 8 bases. For the CDR3, the DNA is TGTGCCATCAGTCAGGAGGGCTACAATGAGCAGTTCTTC. It specifies CAISQEGYNEQFF.

This clonotype was recorded many times. V is TRBV12-3 or TRBV12-4 and J is TRBJ2-2, with TRBD1 identical over 9 bases. The CDR3 has 15 amino acids. J was trimmed by 5 bases and V by 2 bases; bases with no gene match: 3. As DNA, the CDR3 is TGTGCCAGCAGTTTAAGGACAGGGGTGACCGGGGAGCTGTTTTTT. Translating gives CASSLRTGVTGELFF.

V and J are TRBV5-6 and TRBJ2-2; 11 nucleotides line up with TRBD2. The CDR3 is 16 amino acids. V was pared by 0 bases and J by 7 bases, with 5 bases of the junction left unmatched. Germline V gives CDR1 SGHDT, CDR2 YYEEEE. CDR3 DNA sequence: TGTGCCAGCAGCTTGGGTCTAGCGGGAGGCCGCGGGGAGCTGTTTTTT. Its translation is CASSLGLAGGRGELFF.

This clonotype was picked up a small number of times. The chain uses TRBV7-2 and TRBJ2-7; D uncertain. Germline V lookup: CDR1 SGHTA, CDR2 FQGNSA. The CDR3 is made up of 13 amino acids. The germline V and J ends were trimmed by 3 bases and 0 bases, with 6 bases remaining between them. The CDR3 DNA is TGTGCCAGCAGCTTGCAACGCTCCTACGAGCAGTACGTC. This translates into CASSLQRSYEQYV.

V and J are TRBV27 and TRBJ1-5; TRBD1 is a possible D gene (5 bases). This CDR3 comprises 13 residues. CDR1 and CDR2 (germline): MNHEY, SMNVEV (reference sequence). V shed 3 bases and J shed 7 bases, with 10 bases lying between them. CDR3 DNA sequence: TGTGCCAGCAGTTTTGGGGGAGGACAGCCCCAGCATTTT. Amino acid sequence: CASSFGGGQPQHF.

The J gene is TRBJ2-6, the V gene TRBV10-3; possibly TRBD1 or TRBD2 for D (6 bases each). V lost 1 base and J lost 0, with 16 bases in between. The CDR3 spans 19 residues. Germline values: CDR1 ENHRY, CDR2 SYGVKD. The CDR3 sequence is CAISEWGGQSHSGANVLTF. The CDR3, as DNA: TGTGCCATCAGTGAGTGGGGAGGACAGTCCCACTCTGGGGCCAACGTCCTGACTTTC.

This clonotype was detected only a few times. The gene calls are TRBV29-1 and TRBJ1-3, with 8 bases aligning to TRBD1. Germline assignment: CDR1 SQVTM and CDR2 ANQGSEA. The CDR3 loop spans 14 amino acids. With 6 bases clipped from V and 3 bases from J, the junction kept 7 bases outside the gene matches. CDR3 amino acids: CSVPDREGGNTIYF. The CDR3, as DNA: TGCAGCGTCCCGGACAGGGAAGGTGGAAACACCATATATTTT.

This clonotype has just a few counts. The gene calls are TRBV7-9 and TRBJ1-3, with D possibly being TRBD1 (6 bases). CDR3 size: 17 residues. The germline CDR1 and CDR2 sequences are SEHNR and FQNEAQ (reference sequence). V lost 6 bases to trimming and J lost 4 bases, with 22 bases between them. CDR3 sequence reads: CASRQGDPGARGNTIYF. In DNA form, the CDR3 reads TGTGCCAGCAGACAAGGGGACCCGGGGGCGCGCGGAAACACCATATATTTT.

This clonotype was counted many times. This chain joins TRBV4-1 and TRBJ1-1; a possible D gene is TRBD1 (6 bases). Germline V gives CDR1 MGHRA, CDR2 YSYEKL. V lost 2 bases and J 6 bases, leaving 19 bases between the germline ends. The CDR3 sequence is 16 residues long. CDR3 nucleotides: TGCGCCAGCAGCCAAATATACTTCAGGGGCTGGGCTGAAGCTTTCTTT. This sequence encodes CASSQIYFRGWAEAFF.

In this sample, this clonotype turned up many times. This chain connects TRBV10-1 to TRBJ2-7; perhaps TRBD1 as D (5 bases). The germline V gene has CDR1 WNHNN and CDR2 SYGVQD (reference sequence). Trimming pared 5 bases from V and 5 bases from J, leaving 16 bases between. CDR3 length equals 14 residues. The CDR3 reads CASSQYPRADEQYV. CDR3 DNA: TGCGCCAGCAGTCAATACCCCAGGGCGGACGAGCAGTACGTC.